Each of the 26 T cell receptor beta chains below was sequenced from the same sample in a study of regulatory T cells in long-lasting Graves disease. The time point denotes: persistent/refractory GD, antithyroid drugs over 5 years with positive TRAb. PBMC-extracted RNA yielded the TCR library. Libraries of TCR beta came from iRepertoire HTBI primers plus Arm-PCR of CDR3 regions. TCRdb reprocessed the multiplex PCR reads with MiXCR, giving one entry per CDR3 protein. This sample has 600,000 to 800,000 distinct CDR3 sequences, with 25% to 30% found just once. The sample in question was peripheral blood mononuclear cells (PBMCs), obtained when the disease was refractory, from a patient treated with antithyroid drugs. The receptors come from a female donor with Graves disease.

Turning to this clonotype: An end of the junction does not agree with germline; a read error may underlie this. The chain joins TRBV28 to TRBJ2-7; 9 positions match TRBD2. The V gene's germline CDR1 is MDHEN and CDR2 SYDVKM. This CDR3 contains 14 residues. CDR3 region: CASHIAGAAYERYF. For the CDR3, the DNA is TGTGCCAGCCATATAGCGGGAGCGGCCTACGAGCGGTACTTC. The full variable domain, completed using reference TRBV28 and TRBJ2-7, is DVKVTQSSRYLVKRTGEKVFLECVQDMDHENMFWYRQDPGLGLRLIYFSYDVKMKEKGDIPEGYSVSREKKERFSLILESASTNQTSMYLCASHIAGAAYERYFGPGTRLTVT.

A few counts support this clonotype. This chain uses TRBV20-1 with TRBJ1-3; D is perhaps TRBD1 (6 bases). V lost 1 base to trimming and J lost 8 bases, with 15 bases between them. Germline V gene data show CDR1 as DFQATT and CDR2 as SNEGSKA (reference sequence). This CDR3 is 14 amino acids long. The CDR3 loop is CSARGSGVGDTIYF. The CDR3 bases are TGCAGTGCTAGAGGTTCAGGGGTTGGGGACACCATATATTTT.

This chain joins TRBV6-1 and TRBJ2-2; D remains unclear. V lost 7 bases, J lost 0 bases, and 9 bases lay in between. The germline CDR1 and CDR2 sequences are MNHNS and SASEGT. This CDR3 is built from 14 residues. CDR3 sequence (DNA): TGTGCCAGCACCTATAAAACGAACACCGGGGAGCTGTTTTTT. Translation gives CASTYKTNTGELFF.

This clonotype was seen a few times. This chain uses TRBV27 with TRBJ1-1; 7 bases align to TRBD1. V trimming: 6 bases; J trimming: 4 bases; junction bases outside the gene matches: 14. The germline V gene has CDR1 MNHEY and CDR2 SMNVEV (reference sequence). The CDR3 covers 16 residues. CDR3 DNA sequence: TGTGCCAGCAGCTGGGGGAGGGGGCGACTCGTCACTGAAGCTTTCTTT. Its translation is CASSWGRGRLVTEAFF.

V gene TRBV29-1 combines with J gene TRBJ1-4; 10 nucleotides match TRBD1. CDR1 and CDR2 from the germline V gene are SQVTM and ANQGSEA. The CDR3 runs 13 residues. Trimming cost V 7 bases and J 6 bases; bases outside gene matches: 5. In nucleotides, the CDR3 is TGCAGCGCCCAGGACAGGGGGGATGAAAAACTGTTTTTT. Translating it yields CSAQDRGDEKLFF.

This clonotype was counted a few times. The chain employs TRBV29-1 and TRBJ2-7; D unclear. Trimming cost V 2 bases and J 3 bases, with 8 bases left between them. Germline lookup yields CDR1 SQVTM and CDR2 ANQGSEA. The CDR3 totals 12 residues. The CDR3 spells CSVEFGGYEQYF. CDR3 nucleotides: TGCAGCGTTGAATTTGGCGGCTACGAGCAGTACTTC.

The sample holds a few counts of this clonotype. The V and J genes are TRBV25-1 and TRBJ2-2, with 9 positions matching TRBD2. In germline, CDR1 is MGHDK, CDR2 SYGVNS. The CDR3 totals 19 residues. V lost 4 bases, J lost 5 bases, and 17 bases stayed unmatched. The chain's CDR3 is CASSAQTSGYLVGTGELFF. CDR3 DNA sequence: TGTGCCAGCAGTGCCCAAACTAGCGGGTACCTGGTAGGAACCGGGGAGCTGTTTTTT.

This clonotype was counted a few times. The chain links TRBV2 to TRBJ2-4, with D possibly being TRBD2 (7 bases). This CDR3 comprises 18 residues. V dropped 0 bases and J dropped 1 base, with 16 bases sitting between them. Looked up from germline, CDR1 is SNHLY and CDR2 is FYNNEI. CDR3 in DNA: TGTGCCAGCAGTGAAGCGATGGGGGGGGCGAGCGCCAAAAACATTCAGTACTTC. Its translation: CASSEAMGGASAKNIQYF.

This clonotype was seen at least ten times. The V and J genes are TRBV2 and TRBJ1-4; D possibly corresponds to TRBD1 (5 bases). The length of the CDR3 is 14 residues. The ends were cut back, 4 bases at V and 8 bases at J, with 14 bases in the middle. Germline lookup yields CDR1 SNHLY and CDR2 FYNNEI. CDR3 amino acids: CASSGAGDGEKLFF. CDR3 DNA sequence: TGTGCCAGCAGTGGGGCGGGGGATGGAGAAAAACTGTTTTTT.

This clonotype turned up a few times. The chain has TRBV19 and TRBJ1-5; 7 bases map to TRBD1. Trimming at V came to 6 bases and at J to 5 bases, leaving 4 bases not matched to a gene. Germline-derived CDR1 and CDR2 are LNHDA and SQIVND (reference sequence). The CDR3 runs to 13 residues. This chain's CDR3 is CASRPTGYQPQHF. DNA of the CDR3: TGTGCCAGTAGACCGACAGGGTATCAGCCCCAGCATTTT.

Concerning this clonotype itself: A read error is likely, as this CDR3 ends without the conserved phenylalanine or tryptophan. The chain carries TRBV12-3 or TRBV12-4 and TRBJ1-1, with no clear D. The CDR3 is made up of 17 amino acids. Trimming took off 7 bases at V and 3 bases at J, with 24 bases between the two ends. This CDR3 reads CASKRHGEITVDTEAFS. For the CDR3, the DNA is TGTGCCAGCAAGAGGCACGGGGAAATAACGGTGGACACTGAAGCTTTCTCT.

On this clonotype: The junction differs from germline at one of its ends, possibly a read error. This sequence joins TRBV27 and TRBJ1-2; TRBD1 agrees at 8 bases. CDR3 length: 14 residues. Germline CDR1 is MNHEY and CDR2 is SMNVEV (reference sequence). The CDR3 nucleotides are TGTGCCAGCAGCTTATCAGGACAGGGCCATGGCTACACCTTC. Translated: CASSLSGQGHGYTF.

This clonotype appeared many times. This chain uses TRBV28 with TRBJ1-6; D gene uncertain. This CDR3 has 15 amino acids. V was trimmed by 5 bases and J by 7 bases, leaving 15 bases between them. Germline assignment: CDR1 MDHEN and CDR2 SYDVKM. This chain's CDR3 is CASSATVGFNSPLHF. The CDR3 bases are TGTGCCAGCAGTGCTACTGTTGGATTCAATTCACCCCTCCACTTT.

This clonotype has a count of ten or more. The chain combines TRBV6-1 with TRBJ1-6; unclear D gene. From germline, CDR1 is MNHNS and CDR2 SASEGT. Trimming took off 6 bases at V and 5 bases at J, with 11 bases between the two ends. This CDR3 has 14 residues. The CDR3, as DNA: TGTGCCAGCAGCCTAGGACCGAATAATTCACCCCTCCACTTT. Its protein is CASSLGPNNSPLHF.

On this clonotype: At one end, the junction sequence differs from germline, possibly due to a read error. The rearrangement links TRBV27 to TRBJ2-7; a weak D match, TRBD1 (6 bases). The CDR3 runs 13 residues. CDR1 is MNHEY, CDR2 SMNVEV, per germline (reference sequence). CDR3 region: CAGSPTGKYEQYF. DNA of the CDR3: TGTGCCGGCAGCCCAACAGGGAAATACGAGCAGTACTTC.

In its sample, this clonotype was seen a few times. The DNA for the CDR3 is TGTGCCAGTAAGGGTCAGGGGTTCCCCTACGAGCAGTACTTC. This sequence encodes CASKGQGFPYEQYF. The chain links TRBV27 to TRBJ2-7; D perhaps matches TRBD1 (6 bases). The CDR3 has 14 amino acids. From germline, CDR1 is MNHEY and CDR2 SMNVEV (reference sequence). The V end was cut by 9 bases, the J end by 2 bases, with 17 bases between.

This clonotype was found a few times. The J gene is TRBJ2-2, the V gene TRBV2; D not resolved. V lost 2 bases, J lost 1 base, and 5 bases lay in between. Germline V CDR1 and CDR2: SNHLY, FYNNEI. The CDR3 runs to 14 residues. CDR3 bases: TGTGCCAGCAGTGAAATCCAGAACACCGGGGAGCTGTTTTTT. Translation: CASSEIQNTGELFF.

The chain has TRBV10-3 and TRBJ2-7; D possibly corresponds to TRBD2 (5 bases). This CDR3 comprises 13 residues. The V and J ends lost 2 bases and 3 bases respectively, with 8 bases between them. CDR1 and CDR2 (germline): ENHRY, SYGVKD. The CDR3 region is CAISEPGYYEQYF. Written as DNA, the CDR3 is TGTGCCATCAGTGAGCCGGGATACTACGAGCAGTACTTC.

This clonotype was recorded a few times. This chain connects TRBV6-1 to TRBJ2-7, with 7 bases that match TRBD2. The ends lost 5 bases at V and 2 bases at J; junction bases unmatched: 6. The CDR3 covers 14 residues. Germline V gives CDR1 MNHNS, CDR2 SASEGT. The CDR3 sequence is CASSLTSTTYEQYF. The CDR3 nucleotides read TGTGCCAGCAGTCTGACTAGCACAACCTACGAGCAGTACTTC.

This clonotype was recorded many times. The V gene is TRBV28, the J gene TRBJ2-7, with 8 bases identical to TRBD1. This CDR3 spans 15 amino acids. J gave up 1 base and V 5 bases, and 7 bases lay outside the gene matches. Germline CDR1 is MDHEN and CDR2 is SYDVKM. The CDR3 nucleotides read TGTGCCAGCAGTGCACCCGGGACAGGATCCTACGAGCAGTACTTC. This sequence encodes CASSAPGTGSYEQYF.

This clonotype was recorded a few times. The chain recombines TRBV6-1 with TRBJ2-6, with TRBD2 identical over 9 bases. The CDR3 has 19 residues. V was pared by 6 bases and J by 2 bases, with 14 bases of the junction left unmatched. Looked up from germline, CDR1 is MNHNS and CDR2 is SASEGT. As DNA, the CDR3 is TGTGCCAGCAGACCTGTGGGACTAAGCGGGAGGACTGGGGCCAACGTCCTGACTTTC. This encodes CASRPVGLSGRTGANVLTF.

V gene TRBV5-1 combines with J gene TRBJ1-1; D is unclear. Trimming removed 4 bases at V and 1 base at J, with 11 bases between. This CDR3 has 14 residues. CDR1 is SGHRS and CDR2 is YFSETQ in the germline V gene. The CDR3 loop is CASSATVTNTEAFF. The CDR3 bases are TGCGCCAGCAGCGCGACCGTTACGAACACTGAAGCTTTCTTT. The full variable domain, its missing parts supplied by reference TRBV5-1 and TRBJ1-1, is KAGVTQTPRYLIKTRGQQVTLSCSPISGHRSVSWYQQTPGQGLQFLFEYFSETQRNKGNFPGRFSGRQFSNSRSEMNVSTLELGDSALYLCASSATVTNTEAFFGQGTRLTVV.

This clonotype has a count of ten or more. The gene calls are TRBV2 and TRBJ1-1; 10 positions match TRBD1. CDR1 is SNHLY, CDR2 FYNNEI, per germline. V shed 4 bases, J shed 7 bases, and the junction held 15 bases outside the gene matches. This CDR3 is built from 17 residues. Here the CDR3 reads CASSVTRQGAELYEAFF. CDR3 nucleotide sequence: TGTGCCAGCAGTGTAACGAGACAGGGGGCAGAGCTCTATGAAGCTTTCTTT.

Comments on this clonotype: Since a much larger clone is just one base distant, this may be a read error. The final CDR3 position lacks the conserved phenylalanine or tryptophan, pointing to a likely read error. The chain employs TRBV2 and TRBJ1-6; perhaps TRBD1 as D (5 bases). The V end lost 9 bases, the J end lost 2 bases, and 11 bases lay between the germline ends. This CDR3 is 14 amino acids long. Germline loops: CDR1 SNHLY, CDR2 FYNNEI. As DNA, the CDR3 is TGTGCCAGAGGGAGACAGACCTATAATTCACCCCTCCACTCT. This sequence encodes CARGRQTYNSPLHS.

V is TRBV6-1 and J is TRBJ2-7, with D possibly matching TRBD2 (5 bases). Trimming took off 6 bases at V and 9 bases at J, with 15 bases between the two ends. Germline V gives CDR1 MNHNS, CDR2 SASEGT. CDR3 length: 12 residues. CDR3 protein: CASRGDTVGQYF. As DNA, the CDR3 is TGTGCCAGCAGGGGAGACACTGTGGGGCAGTACTTC.

This clonotype was seen only a few times. The chain is built from TRBV20-1 and TRBJ2-7; 8 nucleotides align to TRBD1. The CDR3 is made up of 13 amino acids. Germline V gene sequence: CDR1 DFQATT, CDR2 SNEGSKA (reference sequence). J lost 5 bases, V lost 3 bases, and 6 bases had no gene match. CDR3 protein: CSASIGQGHEQYF. The CDR3 DNA follows: TGCAGTGCTAGTATCGGACAGGGCCACGAGCAGTACTTC.